These 25 T cell receptor beta chains share one sample of origin, sequenced in a study of HIV-infected patients and healthy controls. Alpha and beta constant-region primers primed reverse transcription of about 500 ng RNA. Each of the alpha and beta chains got its own library through chain-specific third strand synthesis with indices. TCRdb independently ran MiXCR on the 5' RACE reads; one entry per CDR3 protein. The sample lists approximately 25,000 distinct CDR3 sequences; 8% to 10% were seen once. No cell fractionation was done, so the repertoire covers all unsorted peripheral blood T cells. Sequencing used blood. The receptors were sampled from an adult in good health.

At least ten counts were recorded for this clonotype. The chain joins TRBV3-1 to TRBJ1-4; possible D gene TRBD1, 5 bases. V dropped 4 bases and J dropped 12 bases, with 15 bases sitting between them. Germline CDR1 is LGHDT and CDR2 is YNNKEL (reference sequence). This CDR3 region has 13 residues. The CDR3 spells CASSPLTADELFF. The DNA for the CDR3 is TGTGCCAGCAGCCCTCTGACAGCCGATGAACTGTTTTTT. Full variable domain (missing parts from reference TRBV3-1 and TRBJ1-4): DTAVSQTPKYLVTQMGNDKSIKCEQNLGHDTMYWYKQDSKKFLKIMFSYNNKELIINETVPNRFSPKSPDKAHLNLHINSLELGDSAVYFCASSPLTADELFFGSGTQLSVL.

By share, this clonotype counts as medium-sized (0.01 to 0.1%). V gene TRBV7-2 combines with J gene TRBJ2-7; TRBD1 or TRBD2 may be the D gene (5 bases each). Between the trimmed V and J ends, which lost 5 bases and 4 bases, there was a span of 15 bases. CDR3 length: 14 residues. CDR1 and CDR2 from the germline V gene are SGHTA and FQGNSA. For the CDR3, the DNA is TGTGCCAGCAGCAAAAGTAGGGACGGGTACGAGCAGTACTTC. Residues: CASSKSRDGYEQYF. The full variable domain, its missing parts supplied by reference TRBV7-2 and TRBJ2-7, is GAGVSQSPSNKVTEKGKDVELRCDPISGHTALYWYRQSLGQGLEFLIYFQGNSAPDKSGLPSDRFSAERTGGSVSTLTIQRTQQEDSAVYLCASSKSRDGYEQYFGPGTRLTVT.

This clonotype showed up many times. V gene TRBV30 combines with J gene TRBJ2-7, with D hard to call. V lost 0 bases and J lost 6, with 12 bases in between. Germline V gene data show CDR1 as GTSNPN and CDR2 as SVGIG (reference sequence). CDR3 size: 13 residues. DNA for the CDR3: TGTGCCTGGAGTGTACGGTGGTTGGGCGAGCAGTACTTC. Amino acids: CAWSVRWLGEQYF.

This clonotype was seen many times. The genes are TRBV9 and TRBJ1-1; TRBD1 matches 9 bases. Germline V gene lookup returns CDR1 SGDLS and CDR2 YYNGEE. The CDR3 runs 17 residues. V trimming: 3 bases; J trimming: 4 bases; junction bases outside the gene matches: 13. This CDR3 is CASSAAGQGIVGTEAFF. The CDR3 DNA sequence: TGTGCCAGCAGCGCAGCCGGACAGGGGATCGTAGGCACTGAAGCTTTCTTT.

There are many counts of this clonotype. This chain joins TRBV6-5 and TRBJ1-2, with 9 positions matching TRBD1. J lost 8 bases, V lost 6 bases, and 10 bases had no gene match. The CDR3 runs 14 residues. Germline V lookup: CDR1 MNHEY, CDR2 SVGAGI. DNA for the CDR3: TGTGCCAGCAGACCACTAGGACAGGGGAGCGGCTACACCTTC. Its protein product is CASRPLGQGSGYTF.

The sample holds many counts of this clonotype. The rearrangement uses TRBV3-1 and TRBJ2-1; no definite D call. The CDR3 has 13 amino acids. Trimming removed 7 bases at V and 1 base at J, with 8 bases between. Germline V gene sequence: CDR1 LGHDT, CDR2 YNNKEL (reference sequence). The CDR3 DNA reads as TGTGCCAGCAAGGCCGGATCCTACAATGAGCAGTTCTTC. Protein: CASKAGSYNEQFF.

V gene TRBV7-9 combines with J gene TRBJ1-1; D is possibly TRBD1 (6 bases). Germline V gives CDR1 SEHNR, CDR2 FQNEAQ (reference sequence). V was clipped by 2 bases and J by 3 bases, with 13 bases between them. CDR3 size: 15 residues. This chain's CDR3 is CASSLYRGGDTEAFF. Written as DNA, the CDR3 is TGTGCCAGCAGCTTATATAGGGGGGGAGACACTGAAGCTTTCTTT.

This clonotype was recorded at least ten times. The rearrangement uses TRBV27 and TRBJ1-2, with 7 bases aligning to TRBD1. Germline CDR1 is MNHEY and CDR2 is SMNVEV (reference sequence). J lost 5 bases, V lost 10 bases, and 10 bases had no gene match. The CDR3 has 13 residues. The CDR3 DNA reads TGTGCCACCATGGACAGGTCAAAGTATGGCTACACCTTC. Its protein is CATMDRSKYGYTF.

This clonotype showed up many times. The rearrangement uses TRBV3-1 and TRBJ1-2; unclear D gene. V lost 4 bases, J lost 7 bases, and 13 bases lay in between. The V gene's germline CDR1 is LGHDT and CDR2 YNNKEL (reference sequence). There are 13 residues in the CDR3. The DNA of the CDR3 is TGTGCCAGCAGCCCCGAACCCTCGGGTGGCTACACCTTC. It yields the protein CASSPEPSGGYTF.

This clonotype was picked up many times. The chain is built from TRBV6-5 and TRBJ1-5; tentatively, D is TRBD1 (6 bases). The ends were cut back, 6 bases at V and 5 bases at J, with 17 bases in the middle. The CDR3 totals 15 residues. Germline assignment: CDR1 MNHEY and CDR2 SVGAGI. CDR3 nucleotide sequence: TGTGCCAGCAGCCCGGGGGGGCAGGTGGATCAGCCCCAGCATTTT. As protein: CASSPGGQVDQPQHF.

This clonotype was seen repeatedly, ten times or more. The chain joins TRBV29-1 to TRBJ1-1; D is uncertain. Germline CDR1 and CDR2: SQVTM and ANQGSEA. The CDR3 sequence is 10 residues long. V was shortened by 7 bases and J by 5 bases, with 8 bases between the two germline ends. The CDR3 sequence: CSAIRTEAFF. In DNA, the CDR3 is TGCAGCGCCATCCGAACTGAAGCTTTCTTT.

This clonotype showed up many times. V is TRBV20-1 and J is TRBJ1-2; the match to TRBD1 covers 7 bases. The CDR3 has 11 residues. Unmatched junction bases numbered 4, after V lost 6 bases and J lost 6 bases. Germline assignment: CDR1 DFQATT and CDR2 SNEGSKA (reference sequence). The CDR3 region has the DNA TGCAGTGCCCCGGACAGGAATGGCTACACCTTC. It is translated as CSAPDRNGYTF.

This clonotype was counted at least ten times. The rearrangement joins TRBV7-9 to TRBJ1-5, with D possibly TRBD1 on 5 matching bases. CDR1 is SEHNR and CDR2 is FQNEAQ in the germline V gene (reference sequence). Trimming removed 4 bases from V and 7 bases from J, with 17 bases in between. The length of the CDR3 is 15 residues. The CDR3 DNA reads as TGTGCCAGCAGCTCGGCGGGGGGAATAGGCCAGCCCCAGCATTTT. It encodes CASSSAGGIGQPQHF.

This clonotype was counted ten times or more. V usage is TRBV6-5 and J usage is TRBJ1-5, with D perhaps TRBD1 (5 bases). Germline V gives CDR1 MNHEY, CDR2 SVGAGI. The CDR3 sequence is 15 residues long. Trimming removed 7 bases at V and 7 bases at J, with 20 bases between. CDR3 protein: CASKPSQGIGQPQHF. CDR3 sequence (DNA): TGTGCCAGCAAACCCTCCCAGGGAATCGGGCAGCCCCAGCATTTT.

This clonotype was detected a few times. The chain has TRBV11-3 and TRBJ2-5; TRBD1 is a possible D gene (6 bases). Germline-derived CDR1 and CDR2 are SGHNT and YENEEA. The CDR3 sequence is 14 residues long. Trimming removed 5 bases at V and 1 base at J, with 11 bases between. DNA for the CDR3: TGTGCCAGCAGCCGCAGGGGTGGCCAAGAGACCCAGTACTTC. Translated, it gives CASSRRGGQETQYF.

This clonotype was recorded at least ten times. The chain recombines TRBV6-6 with TRBJ1-5; the match to TRBD1 covers 8 bases. The CDR3 spans 14 residues. Trimming removed 5 bases from V and 6 bases from J; junction bases left unmatched: 6. Germline loops: CDR1 MNHNY, CDR2 SVGAGI (reference sequence). The CDR3 region has the DNA TGTGCCAGCAGTGAGACAGGGGAGGGTCAGCCCCAGCATTTT. Residues: CASSETGEGQPQHF.

This clonotype showed up just a few times. V gene TRBV3-1 combines with J gene TRBJ2-5, with 8 bases fitting TRBD1. Germline V gene sequence: CDR1 LGHDT, CDR2 YNNKEL (reference sequence). The CDR3 extends over 13 amino acids. The trim removed 4 bases at V and 4 bases at J, leaving 2 bases unmatched. CDR3 DNA sequence: TGTGCCAGCAGCCTCCAGGGGGCAGAGACCCAGTACTTC. This sequence encodes CASSLQGAETQYF.

This clonotype was counted at least ten times. V usage is TRBV20-1 and J usage is TRBJ1-6; 7 bases agree with TRBD1. The CDR3 contains 16 residues. V gave up 3 bases and J gave up 0 bases; unmatched junction bases: 5. Germline loops: CDR1 DFQATT, CDR2 SNEGSKA (reference sequence). The CDR3 is CSARNRGSSYNSPLHF. In DNA form, the CDR3 reads TGCAGTGCTAGGAACAGGGGAAGCTCCTATAATTCACCCCTCCACTTT.

This clonotype occurred many times. CDR3: CSARDPRGTDTQYF. CDR3 coding DNA: TGCAGTGCTAGAGACCCGCGGGGGACAGATACGCAGTATTTT. The chain employs TRBV20-1 and TRBJ2-3; 7 bases fit TRBD2. V trimming: 0 bases; J trimming: 3 bases; junction bases outside the gene matches: 3. The V gene's germline CDR1 is DFQATT and CDR2 SNEGSKA (reference sequence). This CDR3 is built from 14 residues.

This clonotype was seen at least ten times. The V gene is TRBV6-2 or TRBV6-3, the J gene TRBJ2-3, with D possibly called TRBD1 or TRBD2 (5 bases each). V gave up 2 bases and J gave up 5 bases, with 11 bases separating them. The CDR3 is 14 amino acids. Germline V lookup: CDR1 MNHEY, CDR2 SVGEGT. CDR3 nucleotides: TGTGCCAGCAGTTACCTCGGGGCAGGAGATACGCAGTATTTT. The encoded protein is CASSYLGAGDTQYF.

This rearrangement joins TRBV20-1 to TRBJ1-5; the match to TRBD1 covers 8 bases. The CDR3 has 15 residues. V gave up 6 bases and J gave up 2 bases; unmatched junction bases: 9. Germline V gives CDR1 DFQATT, CDR2 SNEGSKA (reference sequence). CDR3 bases: TGCAGTGCCTATCTAACAGGGGGAGGCAATCAGCCCCAGCATTTT. Translating it yields CSAYLTGGGNQPQHF.

The V call is TRBV29-1, the J call TRBJ2-7; no clear D gene. Trimming stripped 0 bases from V and 2 bases from J, with 8 bases between. The germline CDR1 and CDR2 sequences are SQVTM and ANQGSEA. This CDR3 contains 13 residues. CDR3 in DNA: TGCAGCGTTGAAGATGCGCTGACCTACGAGCAGTACTTC. It translates to CSVEDALTYEQYF.

V and J are TRBV7-2 and TRBJ2-5, with 7 bases fitting TRBD2. The V gene's germline CDR1 is SGHTA and CDR2 FQGNSA. The CDR3 covers 13 residues. Trimming took 7 bases from V and 6 from J; bases not matched to a gene: 8. The DNA for the CDR3 is TGTGCCAGCAATCATGACAGCGGGAAGACCCAGTACTTC. This sequence encodes CASNHDSGKTQYF.

J is TRBJ1-5 and V is TRBV6-5, with D perhaps matching TRBD1 (6 bases). The CDR3 totals 12 residues. The V and J ends lost 11 bases and 4 bases respectively, with 12 bases between them. In germline, CDR1 is MNHEY, CDR2 SVGAGI. CDR3 DNA: TGTGCCGCAGGTACAGGGAATCAGCCCCAGCATTTT. Amino acid sequence: CAAGTGNQPQHF.

This clonotype has at least ten counts. The chain uses TRBV11-2 and TRBJ2-1; D possibly corresponds to TRBD2 (6 bases). V lost 0 bases, J lost 8 bases, and 11 bases lay in between. The CDR3 has 14 amino acids. Germline values: CDR1 SGHAT, CDR2 FQNNGV. The CDR3, as DNA: TGTGCCAGCAGCTTAGATCGGGGGTTGGATGAGCAGTTCTTC. Its protein product is CASSLDRGLDEQFF. Full variable domain (rest looked up from reference TRBV11-2 and TRBJ2-1): EAGVAQSPRYKIIEKRQSVAFWCNPISGHATLYWYQQILGQGPKLLIQFQNNGVVDDSQLPKDRFSAERLKGVDSTLKIQPAKLEDSAVYLCASSLDRGLDEQFFGPGTRLTVL.